This T cell receptor beta chain emerged from a study of cytomegalovirus exposure and HLA in healthy donors. Study in general: About 85 million unique TCRs from HLA-typed donors were held in an early release of data. Across some 400 genotyped donors, approximately 80% landed in the Caucasian-associated ancestry cluster. Whole-study results and caveats: For most TCR sequences rarity was the rule, although some public TCRs occurred in many donors.

Germline V gives CDR1 SGDLS, CDR2 YYNGEE. The CDR3 consists of 13 residues. V was pared by 4 bases and J by 4 bases, with 11 bases between. Nominally healthy donors were sampled, though unrecorded immune exposures were likely. Both 60 Vbeta primers and 13 Jbeta primers went into the PCR. Method: immunoSEQ multiplex PCR; TCRdb's copy keeps in-frame clones and lacks some. The sample yields approximately 110,000 clones, roughly 66% seen once. This clone has only one observation. Its antigen remains unidentified. The TCR originated in a man between 60 and 75 years old in good health and CMV-seropositive. What was sequenced was PBMCs. V is TRBV9 and J is TRBJ1-1; D gene ambiguous. This CDR3 reads CASSTQDTTEAFF. The CDR3 DNA reads TGTGCCAGCAGCACACAAGACACCACTGAAGCTTTCTTT.